The 2 T cell receptor beta chains below come from one sample, sequenced in a study of post-analysis software for immune sequencing data. No antigen is known for these receptors. Each TCR beta cDNA library carried unique molecular identifiers. MiXCR, applied by TCRdb to the PCR reads, yields one record per CDR3 protein. The table shows roughly 180,000 distinct CDR3 sequences, with approximately 28% occurring only once. Study results and caveats: Among 5 or 6 TRBV segments more frequent in patients than controls were TRBV5-6, TRBV5-1 and TRBV20-1.

Sequencing was done on a sample of blood. These receptors were taken from a girl aged 5-17 years with multiple sclerosis.

This clonotype was detected many times. The rearrangement uses TRBV12-3 or TRBV12-4 and TRBJ2-1; 8 bases map to TRBD2. The ends lost 0 bases at V and 0 bases at J; junction bases unmatched: 10. The CDR3 totals 19 residues. CDR3 bases: TGTGCCAGCAGTTTAGCGCGGGAGCTAGCGGGTGGCTCCTACAATGAGCAGTTCTTC. Encoded protein: CASSLARELAGGSYNEQFF.

This clonotype has just a few counts. This chain connects TRBV10-3 to TRBJ1-1; possibly TRBD1 for D (5 bases). V was pared by 2 bases and J by 6 bases, with 7 bases between. The CDR3 contains 12 residues. The germline V gene has CDR1 ENHRY and CDR2 SYGVKD. The CDR3 DNA reads as TGTGCCATCAGTGAGCGGGACTCTGAAGCTTTCTTT. Protein: CAISERDSEAFF.